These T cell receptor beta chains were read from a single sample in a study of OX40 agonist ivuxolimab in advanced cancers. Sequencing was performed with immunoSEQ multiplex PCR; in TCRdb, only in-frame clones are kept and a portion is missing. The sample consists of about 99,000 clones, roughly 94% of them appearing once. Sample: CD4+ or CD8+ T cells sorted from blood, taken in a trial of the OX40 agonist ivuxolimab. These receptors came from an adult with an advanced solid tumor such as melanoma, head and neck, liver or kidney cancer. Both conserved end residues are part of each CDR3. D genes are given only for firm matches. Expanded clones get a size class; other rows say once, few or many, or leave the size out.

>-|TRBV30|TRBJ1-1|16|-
TGTGCCTGGGGCGATTGGGACTTTGGAATGAACACTGAAGCTTTCTTT
CAWGDWDFGMNTEAFF
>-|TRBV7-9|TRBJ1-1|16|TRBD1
TGTGCCAGCACCAACCAGAGGGGCAGGGGGGTCACTGAAGCTTTCTTT
CASTNQRGRGVTEAFF
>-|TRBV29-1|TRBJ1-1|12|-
TGCAGCGTTGTAGGGGGGCAGACTGAAGCTTTCTTT
CSVVGGQTEAFF
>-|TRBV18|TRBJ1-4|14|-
TGTGCCAGCTCACTGGGACAATTTAATGAAAAACTGTTTTTT
CASSLGQFNEKLFF
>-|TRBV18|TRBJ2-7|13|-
TGTGCCAGCTCCCCCAGTTTCACCTACGAGCAGTACTTC
CASSPSFTYEQYF
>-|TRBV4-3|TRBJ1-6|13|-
TGCGCCAGCAGCCGATTACAGGATTCACCCCTCCACTTT
CASSRLQDSPLHF
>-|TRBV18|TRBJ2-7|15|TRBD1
TGTGCCAGCTCACCCGGGACAGCTCTCTCCTACGAGCAGTACTTC
CASSPGTALSYEQYF
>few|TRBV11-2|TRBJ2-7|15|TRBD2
TGTGCCAGCAGCTTAGTATCCGGACTAGTCCCCGAGCAGTACTTC
CASSLVSGLVPEQYF
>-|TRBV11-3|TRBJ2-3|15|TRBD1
TGTGCCAGCAGCTTATGGGACAGGGAGGCCGATACGCAGTATTTT
CASSLWDREADTQYF
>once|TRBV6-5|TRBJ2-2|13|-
TGTGCCAGCGATTCACCACCCACCGGGGAGCTGTTTTTT
CASDSPPTGELFF
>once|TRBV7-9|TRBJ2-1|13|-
TGTGCCAGCAGCTTAGGCCCGTACAATGAGCAGTTCTTC
CASSLGPYNEQFF
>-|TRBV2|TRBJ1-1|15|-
TGTGCCACAACCTGGGGCAGCCAGGGGAACACTGAAGCTTTCTTT
CATTWGSQGNTEAFF
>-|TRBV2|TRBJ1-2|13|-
TGTGCCAGCAGTGAAGCCAGGGTAAATGGCTACACCTTC
CASSEARVNGYTF
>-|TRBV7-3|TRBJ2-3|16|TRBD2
TGTGCCAGCAGCCCCTCGGTAGCGGGAAGCACAGATACGCAGTATTTT
CASSPSVAGSTDTQYF
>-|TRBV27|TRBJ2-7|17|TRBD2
TGTGCCAGCAGTCCTCTTCCCGGACTAGCGGGGGCCTACGAGCAGTACTTC
CASSPLPGLAGAYEQYF
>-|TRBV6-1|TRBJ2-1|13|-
TGTGCCAGCAGTGTAGTAGGGGCGAATGAGCAGTTCTTC
CASSVVGANEQFF
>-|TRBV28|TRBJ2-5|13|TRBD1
TGTGCCACGGAGGGACAGGGGTACGTGGAGCAGTACTTC
CATEGQGYVEQYF
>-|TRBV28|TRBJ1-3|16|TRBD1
TGTGCCAGCAGTTTCAGGGGGTCAAGCTCTGGAAACACCATATATTTT
CASSFRGSSSGNTIYF
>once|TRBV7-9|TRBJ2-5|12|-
TGTGCCAGCAGCTTGACCAGGGAGACCCAGTACTTC
CASSLTRETQYF
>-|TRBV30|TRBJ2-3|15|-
TGTGCCTGGAGTGGGCAAGCGGGTGGTACAGATACGCAGTATTTT
CAWSGQAGGTDTQYF
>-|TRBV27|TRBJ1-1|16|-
TGTGCCAGCCTCTCCCGAGAGGGGGGGATGAACACTGAAGCTTTCTTT
CASLSREGGMNTEAFF
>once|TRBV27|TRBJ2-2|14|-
TGTGCCAGCAGGTTAAGGGAATACACCGGGGAGCTGTTTTTT
CASRLREYTGELFF
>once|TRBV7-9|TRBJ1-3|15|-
TGTGCCAGCAGCCCCCGCGGGGTAGAAGGAAACACCATATATTTT
CASSPRGVEGNTIYF
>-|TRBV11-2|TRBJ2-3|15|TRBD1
TGTGCCAGCAGCCCGAAGGGGGCGGTCACAGATACGCAGTATTTT
CASSPKGAVTDTQYF
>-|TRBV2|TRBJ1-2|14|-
TGTGCCAGCAGTGAGTTCTCCGGACCCTATGGCTACACCTTC
CASSEFSGPYGYTF
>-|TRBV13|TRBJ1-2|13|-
TGTGCCAGCAGCTTCGGCCTGGACCATGGCTACACCTTC
CASSFGLDHGYTF
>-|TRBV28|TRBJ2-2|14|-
TGTGCCAGCAGTGTGGGACAGAACACCGGGGAGCTGTTTTTT
CASSVGQNTGELFF
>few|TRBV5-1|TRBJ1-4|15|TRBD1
TGCGCCAGCAGCTCGACCGGGACAGGAGATGAAAAACTGTTTTTT
CASSSTGTGDEKLFF
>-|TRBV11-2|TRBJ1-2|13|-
TGTGCCAGCAGCGTTGGACCAAACTATGGCTACACCTTC
CASSVGPNYGYTF
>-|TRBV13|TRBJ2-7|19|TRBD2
TGTGCCAGCAGCTTAGTTCCAGCGGGGGGCTCCACTTACTCCTACGAGCAGTACTTC
CASSLVPAGGSTYSYEQYF
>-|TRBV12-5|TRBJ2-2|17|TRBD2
TGTGCTAGTGGTTTGGTCTGGGGACTAGCTAACACCGGGGAGCTGTTTTTT
CASGLVWGLANTGELFF
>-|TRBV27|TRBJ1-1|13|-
TGTGCCAGCAGTTTCAATGTATACACTGAAGCTTTCTTT
CASSFNVYTEAFF
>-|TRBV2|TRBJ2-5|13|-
TGTGCCAGCAGTGAAGTTAAGGGAGAGACCCAGTACTTC
CASSEVKGETQYF
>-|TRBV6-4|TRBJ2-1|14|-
TGTGCCAGCAGTGATTCGACAGCGAACAATGAGCAGTTCTTC
CASSDSTANNEQFF
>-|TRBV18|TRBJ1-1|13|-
TGTGCCAGCTTCGCTGGGCGGAACACTGAAGCTTTCTTT
CASFAGRNTEAFF
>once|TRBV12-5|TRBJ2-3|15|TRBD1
TGTGCTAGTGGCACCGGGACAGGGAGCACAGATACGCAGTATTTT
CASGTGTGSTDTQYF
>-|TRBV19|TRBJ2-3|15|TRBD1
TGTGCCAGTAGATACAGGGGCCATAGCACAGATACGCAGTATTTT
CASRYRGHSTDTQYF
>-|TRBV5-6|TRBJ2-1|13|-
TGTGCCAGCGGGAGCGGCTCCTACAATGAGCAGTTCTTC
CASGSGSYNEQFF
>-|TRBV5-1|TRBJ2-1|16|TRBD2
TGCGCCAGCAGCTTTTTAGCGGGGAGCTCCTACAATGAGCAGTTCTTC
CASSFLAGSSYNEQFF
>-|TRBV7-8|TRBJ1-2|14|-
TGTGCCAGCAGCTGGGCGGTGGGGGCGGGAGGCTACACCTTC
CASSWAVGAGGYTF
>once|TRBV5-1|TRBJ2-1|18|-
TGCGCCAGCAGCTCCCGTGCGAGCGGCACGACTCTAGCTGGTGAGCAGTTCTTC
CASSSRASGTTLAGEQFF
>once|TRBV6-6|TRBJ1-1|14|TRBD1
TGTGCCAGCAGTCTACGACAGGGGGGCACTGAAGCTTTCTTT
CASSLRQGGTEAFF
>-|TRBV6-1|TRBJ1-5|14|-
TGTGCCAGCAGTGGCCAGGGGATGACTCAGCCCCAGCATTTT
CASSGQGMTQPQHF
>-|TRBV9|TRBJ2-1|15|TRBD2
TGTGCCAGCAGCGAGGAAGGGAGGGGCTACAATGAGCAGTTCTTC
CASSEEGRGYNEQFF
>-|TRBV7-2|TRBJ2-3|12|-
TGTGCCAGCAGCTTCCGGCCAGATACGCAGTATTTT
CASSFRPDTQYF
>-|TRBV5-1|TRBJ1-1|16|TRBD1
TGCGCCAGCAGCTTAGGACAGGAGTGGAGGGCGACTGAAGCTTTCTTT
CASSLGQEWRATEAFF
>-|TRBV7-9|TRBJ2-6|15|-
TGTGCCAGCAGCCGTTGGGGCGCTGGGGCCAACGTCCTGACTTTC
CASSRWGAGANVLTF
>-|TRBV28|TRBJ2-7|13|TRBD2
TGTGCCAGTACTAGCGGGAGTTTAGGCGAGCAGTACTTC
CASTSGSLGEQYF